This T cell receptor (beta chain) is from a study of Ad26.COV2.S vaccination and SARS-CoV-2 variants. Measured with immunoSEQ multiplex PCR; TCRdb has only the in-frame clones, and not every one. The table includes about 440,000 clones, about 90% detected once. This CDR3 comprises 16 residues. CDR1 is LGHDT and CDR2 is YNNKEL in the germline V gene (reference sequence). Trimming took off 0 bases at V and 1 base at J, with 12 bases between the two ends. Stated treatment: 15 to 20 received Ad26.COV2.S at low or high dose, single or two shots; 5 received placebo; per-sample allocation not given. The investigators took samples on day 63 after the first vaccine or placebo injection.

The chain is built from TRBV3-1 (or the pseudogene TRBV3-2) and TRBJ1-1, with D possibly TRBD1 on 5 matching bases. Sequencing was performed on peripheral blood, taken in a trial of Ad26.COV2.S vaccine versus placebo. The source is a person aged 18-60 years who received the Ad26.COV2.S COVID-19 vaccine or a placebo. Here the CDR3 DNA reads TGTGCCAGCAGCCAAGAATTAGGGGTATCGAACACTGAAGCTTTCTTT. Encoded protein: CASSQELGVSNTEAFF.